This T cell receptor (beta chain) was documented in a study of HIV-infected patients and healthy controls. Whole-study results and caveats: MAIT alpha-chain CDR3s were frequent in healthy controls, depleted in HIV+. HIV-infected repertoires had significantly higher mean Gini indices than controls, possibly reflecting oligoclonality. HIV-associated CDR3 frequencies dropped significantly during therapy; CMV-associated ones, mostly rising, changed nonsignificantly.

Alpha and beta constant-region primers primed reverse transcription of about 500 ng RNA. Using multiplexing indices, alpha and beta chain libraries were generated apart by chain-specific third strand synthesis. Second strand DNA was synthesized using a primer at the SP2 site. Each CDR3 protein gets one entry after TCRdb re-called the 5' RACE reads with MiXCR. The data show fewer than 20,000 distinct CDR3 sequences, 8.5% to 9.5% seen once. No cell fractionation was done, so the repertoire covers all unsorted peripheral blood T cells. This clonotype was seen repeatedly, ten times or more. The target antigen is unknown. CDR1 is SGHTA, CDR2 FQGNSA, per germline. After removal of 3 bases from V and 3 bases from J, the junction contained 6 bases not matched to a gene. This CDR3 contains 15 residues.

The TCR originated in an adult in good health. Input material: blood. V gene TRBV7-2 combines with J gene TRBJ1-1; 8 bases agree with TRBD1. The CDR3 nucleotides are TGTGCCAGCAGCTTGGCAGGGGGCATCGACACTGAAGCTTTCTTT. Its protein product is CASSLAGGIDTEAFF. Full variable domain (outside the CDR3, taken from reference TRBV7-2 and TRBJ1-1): GAGVSQSPSNKVTEKGKDVELRCDPISGHTALYWYRQSLGQGLEFLIYFQGNSAPDKSGLPSDRFSAERTGGSVSTLTIQRTQQEDSAVYLCASSLAGGIDTEAFFGQGTRLTVV.